One and the same sample provided the 13 T cell receptor beta chains below, sequenced in a study of blood T cells in healthy people across ages. A sample-barcoded 5' primer and a J-beta primer mix were used in a second PCR of about 7 to 11 cycles. TCRdb re-called the 5' RACE reads with MiXCR, one entry per CDR3 protein. Here the sample spans 1.6 million or so distinct CDR3 sequences, approximately 32% being singletons. What was sequenced was blood. The source of these receptors is a woman in her 30s in good health.

This clonotype was seen more than once but under ten times. The chain combines TRBV12-3 or TRBV12-4 with TRBJ2-7; TRBD2 is a possible D gene (6 bases). The V gene lost 7 bases and the J gene lost 0 bases, with 16 bases spanning the gap. The CDR3 runs 15 residues. CDR3 coding DNA: TGTGCCAGCACACCGGGCCAACTAGCCTCCTACGAGCAGTACTTC. Protein sequence: CASTPGQLASYEQYF.

This sequence joins TRBV5-1 and TRBJ1-2; the D gene is possibly TRBD1 (6 bases). The CDR3 extends over 14 amino acids. The germline V gene has CDR1 SGHRS and CDR2 YFSETQ. With 0 bases removed from V and 3 bases from J, the gap between germline ends came to 9 bases. CDR3 bases: TGCGCCAGCAGCTTGGACAGGGAAGACTATGGCTACACCTTC. This translates into CASSLDREDYGYTF. The full variable domain, its missing parts supplied by reference TRBV5-1 and TRBJ1-2, is KAGVTQTPRYLIKTRGQQVTLSCSPISGHRSVSWYQQTPGQGLQFLFEYFSETQRNKGNFPGRFSGRQFSNSRSEMNVSTLELGDSALYLCASSLDREDYGYTFGSGTRLTVV.

As regards this clonotype: A much larger clone differs from this one at a single base, so this may be a read error. The J gene is TRBJ2-7, the V gene TRBV20-1, with 7 bases that match TRBD1. Losses at the gene ends were 1 base for V and 0 bases for J; bases not matched to a gene: 6. CDR1 and CDR2 (germline): DFQATT, SNEGSKA (reference sequence). This CDR3 has 15 amino acids. In DNA, the CDR3 is TGCAGTGCTAGAGTCCCGGGACAGTCCTCCTACGAGCAGTACTTC. Its protein is CSARVPGQSSYEQYF.

This clonotype appeared many times. This chain links TRBV20-1 with TRBJ2-7; 14 bases fit TRBD2. Germline CDR1 and CDR2: DFQATT and SNEGSKA (reference sequence). CDR3 length equals 17 residues. The J segment lost 1 base and the V segment lost 2 bases, leaving 7 bases of the junction unmatched. The CDR3 is CSARRTSGRPDSYEQYF. The CDR3 DNA sequence: TGCAGTGCTAGACGGACTAGCGGGAGGCCCGATTCCTACGAGCAGTACTTC.

This sequence joins TRBV7-9 and TRBJ2-2; TRBD2 is a possible D gene (5 bases). CDR1 is SEHNR, CDR2 FQNEAQ, per germline (reference sequence). This CDR3 comprises 18 residues. With 3 bases removed from V and 6 bases from J, the gap between germline ends came to 23 bases. CDR3 loop: CASSFPPGRGLSAGELFF. The CDR3 region has the DNA TGTGCCAGCAGCTTCCCACCGGGGAGAGGATTATCCGCCGGGGAGCTGTTTTTT.

This clonotype was detected only a few times. The chain couples TRBV7-9 to TRBJ1-4; D not certain. V gave up 3 bases and J gave up 5 bases, with 10 bases separating them. Germline assignment: CDR1 SEHNR and CDR2 FQNEAQ (reference sequence). The CDR3 covers 14 residues. CDR3 loop: CASSLFGENEKLFF. Here the CDR3 DNA reads TGTGCCAGCAGCTTGTTTGGGGAGAATGAAAAACTGTTTTTT.

This clonotype was seen a handful of times. J is TRBJ2-3 and V is TRBV5-1; a weak D match, TRBD2 (7 bases). This CDR3 is built from 15 residues. V shed 4 bases and J shed 6 bases, with 18 bases lying between them. Per germline, CDR1 SGHRS and CDR2 YFSETQ. The chain's CDR3 is CASSRTAGQPDTQYF. The CDR3 nucleotides read TGCGCCAGCAGCCGGACAGCGGGGCAACCCGATACGCAGTATTTT.

The chain carries TRBV20-1 and TRBJ2-5; D might be TRBD1 or TRBD2, each matching 5 bases. CDR3 length: 15 amino acids. V gave up 1 base and J gave up 13 bases, with 25 bases separating them. CDR1 DFQATT and CDR2 SNEGSKA come from the germline V gene (reference sequence). CDR3: CSARVEGPYPEERYF. The CDR3 DNA sequence: TGCAGTGCTAGAGTAGAGGGGCCCTACCCGGAAGAGCGGTACTTC.

With respect to this clonotype: The junction departs from the called germline gene at one end, perhaps through a read error. This chain uses TRBV3-1 with TRBJ2-5, with unresolved D. Per the germline V gene, CDR1 is LGHDT and CDR2 is YNNKEL (reference sequence). CDR3 length: 11 residues. DNA of the CDR3: TGTGCCGGCAGGTCGGAAGGCACCCAGTACTTC. It is translated as CAGRSEGTQYF.

There are a few counts of this clonotype. The chain uses TRBV5-1 and TRBJ2-3, with 11 bases aligning to TRBD2. J was trimmed by 2 bases and V by 4 bases; bases with no gene match: 6. Germline V gives CDR1 SGHRS, CDR2 YFSETQ. The CDR3 is made up of 16 amino acids. CDR3: CASSRNSGRATDTQYF. CDR3 nucleotide sequence: TGCGCCAGCAGCAGGAATAGCGGGAGGGCCACAGATACGCAGTATTTT.

This clonotype showed up just a few times. The rearrangement joins TRBV20-1 to TRBJ1-2, with unresolved D. The CDR3 sequence is 14 residues long. CDR1 and CDR2 from the germline V gene are DFQATT and SNEGSKA (reference sequence). Trimming pared 1 base from V and 7 bases from J, leaving 16 bases between. This chain's CDR3 is CSARVTGPGGGYTF. The CDR3 coding sequence is TGCAGTGCTAGAGTAACCGGGCCCGGCGGTGGCTACACCTTC.

The chain recombines TRBV6-1 with TRBJ2-7; 10 bases align to TRBD1. Trimming took 1 base from V and 2 from J; bases not matched to a gene: 5. The CDR3 loop spans 16 amino acids. The germline gives CDR1 MNHNS, CDR2 SASEGT. CDR3 sequence reads: CASSEGPGTGAYEQYF. CDR3 DNA: TGTGCCAGCAGTGAAGGACCTGGGACAGGGGCCTACGAGCAGTACTTC.

On this clonotype itself: A read error may account for a junction end that differs from germline. The chain joins TRBV6-1 to TRBJ1-2; 7 positions agree with TRBD1. This CDR3 spans 16 amino acids. Germline V gene lookup returns CDR1 MNHNS and CDR2 SASEGT. In DNA form, the CDR3 reads TGTGCCAGCAGGGGACAGCTCCCCCAAGACAACTATGGCTACGCCTTC. Its protein is CASRGQLPQDNYGYAF.